The rows below give T cell receptor beta chains drawn from one sample of a study of T cell responses to AZD1222 COVID-19 vaccine. Clones were sequenced by immunoSEQ multiplex PCR, and TCRdb holds only the in-frame ones, with some missing. The sample consists of under 150,000 clones, roughly 92% of them appearing once. The source material was peripheral blood, sampled on day 0 of AZD1222 vaccination. These receptors originate from an adult in good health. Each CDR3 is given with its conserved first and last residue. The D gene is left open where the match is weak. Clone size is not always given. Where it is, it says once, few, many or a class for expanded clones.

CDR3 protein	CDR3 DNA	V gene	D gene	J gene	clone size
CAISDGTGGEQYF	TGTGCCATCAGTGACGGGACAGGGGGCGAGCAGTACTTC	TRBV10-3	TRBD1	TRBJ2-7	NA
CASSPFTGLNTGELFF	TGTGCCAGCTCACCTTTCACCGGGCTGAACACCGGGGAGCTGTTTTTT	TRBV18	NA	TRBJ2-2	NA
CASAGQTYNEQFF	TGTGCCAGCGCGGGACAGACCTACAATGAGCAGTTCTTC	TRBV19	NA	TRBJ2-1	NA
CASSYSSTGDYGYTF	TGTGCCAGCAGTTACTCATCGACAGGGGACTATGGCTACACCTTC	TRBV6-5	TRBD1	TRBJ1-2	NA
CASSDWAGSGYNEQFF	TGTGCCAGCAGTGATTGGGCGGGATCGGGCTACAATGAGCAGTTCTTC	TRBV6-4	NA	TRBJ2-1	NA
CASSGDRGRNYGYTF	TGTGCCAGCAGCGGGGACAGGGGTCGTAACTATGGCTACACCTTC	TRBV21-1	NA	TRBJ1-2	NA
CASGPGTSGPVRQFF	TGTGCCAGCGGTCCCGGGACTAGCGGCCCTGTTAGGCAGTTCTTC	TRBV7-9	TRBD2	TRBJ2-1	NA
CASSLWQHPKTNVLTF	TGTGCCAGCAGTTTATGGCAACACCCGAAGACCAACGTCCTGACTTTC	TRBV27	NA	TRBJ2-6	NA
CASSQDKAGIQYF	TGTGCCAGCAGCCAAGACAAGGCGGGCATTCAGTACTTC	TRBV3-1/TRBV3-2	NA	TRBJ2-4	NA
CASSSSGEVSEQFF	TGTGCCAGCAGTTCTAGCGGGGAAGTAAGTGAGCAGTTCTTC	TRBV6-6	TRBD2	TRBJ2-1	few
CASSQDSGTYQETQYF	TGTGCCAGCAGCCAAGATTCCGGGACGTACCAAGAGACCCAGTACTTC	TRBV3-1/TRBV3-2	NA	TRBJ2-5	NA
CASSFRQGWNNSPLHF	TGTGCCAGCAGCTTCAGACAGGGCTGGAATAATTCACCCCTCCACTTT	TRBV7-2	TRBD1	TRBJ1-6	NA
CASSYAGTGENEQFF	TGTGCCAGCAGTTACGCAGGGACTGGGGAGAATGAGCAGTTCTTC	TRBV6-5	NA	TRBJ2-1	once
CASRKANQPQHF	TGTGCCAGCAGAAAAGCAAATCAGCCCCAGCATTTT	TRBV6-5	NA	TRBJ1-5	NA
CASRPGALGNTEAFF	TGTGCCAGCAGGCCGGGGGCTTTAGGGAACACTGAAGCTTTCTTT	TRBV6-5	NA	TRBJ1-1	NA
CASSLSSSSGNTIYF	TGTGCCAGCAGTTTATCTTCCAGCTCTGGAAACACCATATATTTT	TRBV27	NA	TRBJ1-3	NA
CASSPSGGTEAFF	TGTGCCAGCAGCCCTAGTGGAGGGACTGAAGCTTTCTTT	TRBV11-3	NA	TRBJ1-1	NA
CASSSQGTGEYEQYF	TGTGCCAGCAGCTCCCAGGGGACAGGGGAATACGAGCAGTACTTC	TRBV7-9	TRBD1	TRBJ2-7	NA
CASSSRGPGRSGYTF	TGTGCCAGCAGTTCCAGGGGGCCAGGGAGGAGTGGCTACACCTTC	TRBV2	TRBD1	TRBJ1-2	NA
CASGGQVSPLHF	TGTGCCAGCGGGGGACAGGTTTCACCCCTCCACTTT	TRBV7-9	TRBD1	TRBJ1-6	NA
CASSPDIAYEQYF	TGTGCCAGCAGTCCCGACATAGCCTACGAGCAGTACTTC	TRBV12-3/TRBV12-4	NA	TRBJ2-7	NA
CASSRQGLETQYF	TGTGCCAGCAGCCGACAGGGGTTGGAGACCCAGTACTTC	TRBV11-2	TRBD1	TRBJ2-5	NA
CASSLYPSPDRGYGYTF	TGTGCCAGCAGTCTCTACCCATCGCCGGACAGGGGATATGGCTACACCTTC	TRBV28	TRBD1	TRBJ1-2	NA
CASSWARNQPQHF	TGTGCCAGCAGTTGGGCTCGAAATCAGCCCCAGCATTTT	TRBV27	NA	TRBJ1-5	NA
CASSLQGSVEKLFF	TGTGCCAGTAGTCTACAGGGGTCGGTTGAAAAACTGTTTTTT	TRBV19	TRBD1	TRBJ1-4	NA
CASSQGDRSGNTIYF	TGCGCCAGCAGCCAGGGGGACCGCTCTGGAAACACCATATATTTT	TRBV4-1	NA	TRBJ1-3	NA
CASSSNRWTDTQYF	TGTGCCAGCAGCTCGAATCGGTGGACAGATACGCAGTATTTT	TRBV3-1/TRBV3-2	NA	TRBJ2-3	NA
CASTDVRDRGKNNQPQHF	TGTGCCAGCACCGACGTGAGGGATCGAGGAAAAAACAATCAGCCCCAGCATTTT	TRBV28	NA	TRBJ1-5	NA
CASSLTGTTEAFF	TGTGCCAGTAGCCTGACAGGGACAACTGAAGCTTTCTTT	TRBV19	TRBD1	TRBJ1-1	NA
CASSRTSSNTEAFF	TGTGCCAGCAGTCGGACATCATCGAACACTGAAGCTTTCTTT	TRBV28	NA	TRBJ1-1	NA
CASSLYPGKDNQPQHF	TGTGCCAGCAGCTTGTACCCGGGGAAGGACAATCAGCCCCAGCATTTT	TRBV5-5	NA	TRBJ1-5	NA
CASSSETQYF	TGTGCCAGCAGTTCTGAGACCCAGTACTTC	TRBV25-1	NA	TRBJ2-5	NA
CASSFQLGTEAFF	TGTGCCAGCAGCTTCCAATTGGGCACTGAAGCTTTCTTT	TRBV7-9	NA	TRBJ1-1	NA
CASSQAFSAETQYF	TGTGCCAGCAGCCAAGCCTTTTCTGCGGAGACCCAGTACTTC	TRBV3-1/TRBV3-2	NA	TRBJ2-5	NA
CASKTGVNSGYTF	TGTGCCAGCAAGACAGGGGTAAACAGTGGCTACACCTTC	TRBV19	TRBD1	TRBJ1-2	NA
CASSRSRGEQFF	TGTGCCAGCAGCCGGAGCAGGGGTGAGCAGTTCTTC	TRBV7-9	NA	TRBJ2-1	NA
CASSLALAGSRADTQYF	TGTGCCAGCAGCTTAGCGCTGGCAGGATCGAGGGCAGATACGCAGTATTTT	TRBV7-9	NA	TRBJ2-3	NA
CASTPGRNQPQHF	TGTGCCAGCACTCCGGGGCGGAATCAGCCCCAGCATTTT	TRBV19	NA	TRBJ1-5	NA
CASSFSRSSYEQYF	TGTGCCAGCAGCTTTTCCAGGTCTTCCTACGAGCAGTACTTC	TRBV7-2	NA	TRBJ2-7	NA
CASSQTTTGWNEAFF	TGTGCCAGCAGCCAAACTACGACAGGGTGGAATGAAGCTTTCTTT	TRBV2	TRBD1	TRBJ1-1	NA
CASSVQGTSNQPQHF	TGTGCCAGCAGCGTCCAGGGCACTAGCAATCAGCCCCAGCATTTT	TRBV7-8	NA	TRBJ1-5	NA
CASSTTGPNTEAFF	TGTGCCAGCAGTACTACAGGACCTAACACTGAAGCTTTCTTT	TRBV7-6	NA	TRBJ1-1	NA
CASSESLAKLSYEQYF	TGTGCCAGCAGTGAATCATTAGCGAAACTTTCCTACGAGCAGTACTTC	TRBV6-1	NA	TRBJ2-7	NA
CASSPPQNTEAFF	TGTGCCAGTAGTCCCCCGCAGAACACTGAAGCTTTCTTT	TRBV19	NA	TRBJ1-1	NA
CASSLELGFGEKLFF	TGTGCCAGCAGCTTAGAATTAGGGTTTGGAGAAAAACTGTTTTTT	TRBV7-6	NA	TRBJ1-4	NA
CASSPPRGGGTGELFF	TGTGCCAGCTCACCCCCACGTGGGGGTGGCACCGGGGAGCTGTTTTTT	TRBV18	NA	TRBJ2-2	NA
CASSSPGGQSNEKLFF	TGTGCCAGCAGTTCACCGGGCGGGCAGTCTAATGAAAAACTGTTTTTT	TRBV28	NA	TRBJ1-4	NA
CASSLTGDQNQPQHF	TGCGCCAGCAGCTTGACAGGGGATCAGAATCAGCCCCAGCATTTT	TRBV5-1	TRBD1	TRBJ1-5	NA
CASSQGTGGPLGGYTF	TGTGCCAGCAGCCAAGGTACAGGGGGCCCTTTAGGTGGCTACACCTTC	TRBV3-1/TRBV3-2	TRBD1	TRBJ1-2	NA
CASSLGPETKQETQYF	TGCGCCAGCAGTCTGGGGCCCGAAACGAAGCAAGAGACCCAGTACTTC	TRBV5-1	NA	TRBJ2-5	NA
CASSFGAEGGYTF	TGTGCCAGCAGCTTCGGGGCCGAGGGTGGCTACACCTTC	TRBV7-9	NA	TRBJ1-2	NA
CASSSSGGSYEQYF	TGTGCCAGCAGCTCATCCGGAGGATCCTACGAGCAGTACTTC	TRBV7-8	NA	TRBJ2-7	NA
CASSKDRGNSPLHF	TGTGCCAGTAGTAAGGACAGGGGCAATTCACCCCTCCACTTT	TRBV19	TRBD1	TRBJ1-6	NA
CSVLSPTEAFF	TGCAGCGTCCTGTCTCCCACTGAAGCTTTCTTT	TRBV29-1	NA	TRBJ1-1	NA
CASSESGNTEAFF	TGTGCCAGCAGTGAATCGGGGAACACTGAAGCTTTCTTT	TRBV25-1	NA	TRBJ1-1	NA
CASSYSLAGGTDTQYF	TGTGCCAGCAGTTACTCCCTAGCGGGAGGGACAGATACGCAGTATTTT	TRBV6-5	TRBD2	TRBJ2-3	NA
CATSRTGANEQFF	TGTGCCACCAGCAGAACAGGGGCCAATGAGCAGTTCTTC	TRBV15	TRBD1	TRBJ2-1	NA
CASSFNAGGDYEQYF	TGTGCCAGCAGTTTTAATGCGGGGGGAGACTACGAGCAGTACTTC	TRBV28	TRBD2	TRBJ2-7	NA